Listed below are T cell receptor beta chains from one sample, sequenced in a study of T cell responses to AZD1222 COVID-19 vaccine. Data came from immunoSEQ multiplex PCR; TCRdb stores just in-frame clones and leaves some out. This sample has 130,000 to 150,000 clones; about nine tenths occur once, and the top ten carry around 3.6%. The sequences come from peripheral blood, collected on day 0 of AZD1222 vaccination. All receptors derive from an adult in good health. Each CDR3 is given without its conserved first and last residue. The D gene is left open where the match is weak.

NA TRBJ1-1 TRBV29-1 SVAPLQRVNTEAF
NA TRBJ2-1 TRBV5-1 ASSLRSATHYNEQF
TRBD1 TRBJ1-2 TRBV30 AWRQGAYYGYT
NA TRBJ2-6 TRBV5-1 ASSADGANVLT
TRBD2 TRBJ2-7 TRBV25-1 ASSSGATSAEQY
TRBD2 TRBJ2-2 TRBV19 ASSSLAGGSFNTGELF
NA TRBJ1-2 TRBV14 ASSQGGLQGSGYGYT
TRBD2 TRBJ2-1 TRBV5-4 ASSLLAAYNEQF
NA TRBJ1-2 TRBV24-1 ATRPNRVDYGYT
NA TRBJ1-3 TRBV24-1 ATSDPERERTSGNTIY
NA TRBJ2-2 TRBV7-9 ASNFPGFTGELF
NA TRBJ2-1 TRBV5-6 ASAGSYNEQF
NA TRBJ2-1 TRBV6-2/TRBV6-3 ASSYSGSSHNEQF
NA TRBJ2-7 TRBV6-1 ASSEPGTFYEQY